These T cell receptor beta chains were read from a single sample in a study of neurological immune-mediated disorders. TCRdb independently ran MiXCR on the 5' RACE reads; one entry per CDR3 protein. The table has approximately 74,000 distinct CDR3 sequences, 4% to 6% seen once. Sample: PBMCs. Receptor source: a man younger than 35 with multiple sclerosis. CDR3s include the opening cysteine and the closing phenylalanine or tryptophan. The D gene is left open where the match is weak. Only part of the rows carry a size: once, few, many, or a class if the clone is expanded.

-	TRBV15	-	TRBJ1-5	CATSRGGGQPQHF	TGTGCCACCAGCAGAGGAGGGGGTCAGCCCCAGCATTTT
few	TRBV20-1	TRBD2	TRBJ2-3	CSARPGLAGTDTQYF	TGCAGTGCTAGACCCGGACTAGCGGGCACAGATACGCAGTATTTT
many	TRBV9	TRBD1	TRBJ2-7	CASSPQQGAYEQYF	TGTGCCAGCAGCCCACAGCAGGGGGCCTACGAGCAGTACTTC
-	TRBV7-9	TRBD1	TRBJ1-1	CASSVPGTARAEAFF	TGTGCCAGCAGCGTACCCGGGACAGCACGGGCTGAAGCTTTCTTT
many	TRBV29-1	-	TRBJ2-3	CSVVRVIDTQYF	TGCAGCGTTGTCAGGGTTATAGATACGCAGTATTTT
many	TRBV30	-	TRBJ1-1	CAWSVDGPGTEAFF	TGTGCCTGGAGTGTAGATGGCCCGGGCACTGAAGCTTTCTTT
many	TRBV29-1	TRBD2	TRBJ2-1	CSVPSGSGFGNEQFF	TGCAGCGTCCCAAGCGGGAGCGGGTTTGGGAATGAGCAGTTCTTC
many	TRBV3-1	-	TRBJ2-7	CASSRGSVYHEEQYF	TGTGCCAGCAGCCGGGGTTCAGTGTATCACGAAGAGCAGTACTTC
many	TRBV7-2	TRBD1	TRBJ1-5	CASSLYRGTDQPQHF	TGTGCCAGCAGCTTATACAGGGGTACCGATCAGCCCCAGCATTTT
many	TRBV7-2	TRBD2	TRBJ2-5	CASSRKRDKETQYF	TGTGCCAGCAGCCGCAAGCGGGATAAGGAGACCCAGTACTTC
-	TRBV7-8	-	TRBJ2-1	CASTQTQKGWEQFF	TGTGCCAGCACCCAAACTCAAAAGGGATGGGAGCAGTTCTTC
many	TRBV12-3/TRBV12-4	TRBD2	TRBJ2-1	CASSLGAGGLYEQFF	TGTGCCAGCAGTTTAGGGGCGGGGGGGCTGTATGAGCAGTTCTTC
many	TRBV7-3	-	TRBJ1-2	CASSPRGGRYNYGYTF	TGTGCCAGCAGCCCCCGTGGAGGGAGATATAACTATGGCTACACCTTC
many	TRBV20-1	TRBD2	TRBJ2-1	CSVPGLGSNEQFF	TGCAGTGTTCCGGGACTAGGATCCAATGAGCAGTTCTTC
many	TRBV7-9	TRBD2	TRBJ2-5	CASSLGGLAGGETQYF	TGTGCCAGCAGCTTAGGAGGACTAGCGGGAGGGGAGACCCAGTACTTC
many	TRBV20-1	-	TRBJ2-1	CSASRGSGHNEQFF	TGCAGTGCTAGCAGGGGTTCCGGACACAATGAGCAGTTCTTC
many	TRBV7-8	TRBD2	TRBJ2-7	CASSLSLAGLPLEQYF	TGTGCCAGCAGCTTGAGTCTAGCGGGACTCCCGCTCGAGCAGTACTTC
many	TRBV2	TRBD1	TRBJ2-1	CASSRDRASYNEQFF	TGTGCCAGCAGTAGGGACAGGGCATCCTACAATGAGCAGTTCTTC
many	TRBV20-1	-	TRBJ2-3	CSAQGIGGSTDTQYF	TGCAGTGCCCAGGGGATTGGGGGGAGCACAGATACGCAGTATTTT
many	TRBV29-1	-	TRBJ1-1	CSSTRGVNTEAFF	TGCAGCTCAACCAGGGGTGTTAACACTGAAGCTTTCTTT
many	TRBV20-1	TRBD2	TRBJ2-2	CSARGLAGTNTGELFF	TGCAGTGCTAGAGGGCTAGCGGGTACGAACACCGGGGAGCTGTTTTTT
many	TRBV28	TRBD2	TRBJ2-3	CASSLRTSVADTQYF	TGTGCCAGCAGTTTGAGGACTAGCGTAGCAGATACGCAGTATTTT
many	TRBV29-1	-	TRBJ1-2	CSAPGYYGYTF	TGCAGCGCGCCAGGGTACTATGGCTACACCTTC
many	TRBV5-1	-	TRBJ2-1	CASSLAYEQFF	TGCGCCAGCAGCTTGGCGTATGAGCAGTTCTTC
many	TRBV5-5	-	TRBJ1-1	CASSQQMFTEAFF	TGTGCCAGCAGCCAACAGATGTTCACTGAAGCTTTCTTT
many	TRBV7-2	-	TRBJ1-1	CASSLYPQQAFF	TGTGCCAGCAGCCTTTATCCGCAACAAGCTTTCTTT
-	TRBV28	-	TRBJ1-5	CASSLNRGPQPQNF	TGTGCCAGCAGTTTGAATAGGGGCCCACAGCCCCAGAATTTT
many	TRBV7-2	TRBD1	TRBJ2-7	CASSLGTGVYEQYF	TGTGCCAGCAGCCTCGGGACAGGGGTTTACGAGCAGTACTTC